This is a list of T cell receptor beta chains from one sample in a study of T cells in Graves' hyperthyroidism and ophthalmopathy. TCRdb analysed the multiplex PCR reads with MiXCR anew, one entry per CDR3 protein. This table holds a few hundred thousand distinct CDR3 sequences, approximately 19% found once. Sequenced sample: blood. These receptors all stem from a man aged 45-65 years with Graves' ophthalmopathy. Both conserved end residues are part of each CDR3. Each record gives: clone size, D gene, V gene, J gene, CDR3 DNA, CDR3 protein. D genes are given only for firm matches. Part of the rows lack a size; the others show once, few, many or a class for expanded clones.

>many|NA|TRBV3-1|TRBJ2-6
TGTGCCAGCAGCCGATCCTTCCCGTCAGCTGGGGCCAACGTCCTGACTTTC
CASSRSFPSAGANVLTF
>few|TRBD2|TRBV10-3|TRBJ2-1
TGTGCCATCACCCCGGGACTAGCGGGAGACTTCTCCTACAATGAGCAGTTCTTC
CAITPGLAGDFSYNEQFF
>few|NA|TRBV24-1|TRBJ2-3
TGTGCCACCAGTGATTTGCCGGACCTGGGCAGGGGACATACGCAGTATTTT
CATSDLPDLGRGHTQYF
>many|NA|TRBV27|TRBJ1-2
TGTGCCAGCAGACTAACCTACTCTAACTATGGCTACACCTTC
CASRLTYSNYGYTF
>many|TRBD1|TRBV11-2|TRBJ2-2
TGTGCCAGCAGCTCCAACAGGGGTAGGACCGGGGAGCTGTTTTTT
CASSSNRGRTGELFF
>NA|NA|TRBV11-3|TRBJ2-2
TGTGCCAGCAGCCCCTACGGTTCCGGGGAGCTGTTTTTT
CASSPYGSGELFF
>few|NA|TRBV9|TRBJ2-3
TGTGCCAGCAGCGCGTTCCCCGAGCCTACAGATACGCAGTATTTT
CASSAFPEPTDTQYF
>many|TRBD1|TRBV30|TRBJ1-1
TGTGCCTGGAGTGGCGACAGGGGGGCTGGAACTGAAGCTTTCTTT
CAWSGDRGAGTEAFF
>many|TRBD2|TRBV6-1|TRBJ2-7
TGTGCCAGCAGTGACTATGGGACTAGCGGGTTGAGTCAGTACTTC
CASSDYGTSGLSQYF
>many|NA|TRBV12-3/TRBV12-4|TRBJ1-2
TGTGCCAGCAGTTTAGTTGCCAGTCTCTATGGCTACACCTTC
CASSLVASLYGYTF
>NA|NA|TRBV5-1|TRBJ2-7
TGCGCCAGCACCTTGGGACCCGGCGAGCAGTACTTC
CASTLGPGEQYF
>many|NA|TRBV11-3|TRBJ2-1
TGTGCCAGCAGCGTTAAAAGGGGTTACAATGAGCAGTTCTTC
CASSVKRGYNEQFF
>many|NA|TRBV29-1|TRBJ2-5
TGCAGCGTTGAGGAACAAGAGACCCAGTACTTC
CSVEEQETQYF
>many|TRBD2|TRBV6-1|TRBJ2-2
TGTGCCAGCAGACGTAATAGCGGGGGCACGAACACCGGGGAGCTGTTTTTT
CASRRNSGGTNTGELFF
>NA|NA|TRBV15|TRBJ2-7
TGTGCCACCAGCAGAGATAAGGGCCACGAGCAGTACTTC
CATSRDKGHEQYF
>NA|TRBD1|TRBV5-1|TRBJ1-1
TGCGCCAGCAGCCGTGGACAGGGTAGAAACACTGAAGCTTTCTTT
CASSRGQGRNTEAFF
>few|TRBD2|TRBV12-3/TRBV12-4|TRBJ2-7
TGTGCCAGCAGTCCGGGGGGGATGACCTACGAGCAGTACTTC
CASSPGGMTYEQYF
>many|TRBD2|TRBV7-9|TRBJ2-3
TGTGCCAGCAGTTCTAGCGGGAGAGGAGATACGCAGTATTTT
CASSSSGRGDTQYF
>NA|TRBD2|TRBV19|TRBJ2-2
TGTGCCAGTAGTATCTTGGGACTAGGAGTGTCCGGGGAGCTGTTTTTT
CASSILGLGVSGELFF
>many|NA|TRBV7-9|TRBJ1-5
TGTGCCAGCAGCTTAGCGGCCCTCAATCAGCCCCAGCATTTT
CASSLAALNQPQHF
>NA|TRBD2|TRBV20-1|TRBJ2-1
TGCAGTGCTAGACCTTTCACTAGCGGGGTTAGTGAGCAGTTCTTC
CSARPFTSGVSEQFF
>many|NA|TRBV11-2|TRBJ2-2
TGTGCCAGCAGCTTAGCGGTACACACCGGGGAGCTGTTTTTT
CASSLAVHTGELFF
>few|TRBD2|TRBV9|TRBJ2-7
TGTGCCAGCAGCGCCAGCGGGATGACCTACGAGCAGTACTTC
CASSASGMTYEQYF
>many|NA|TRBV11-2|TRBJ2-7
TGTGCCAGCAGAAACCCGAACGGAGAGCAGTACTTC
CASRNPNGEQYF
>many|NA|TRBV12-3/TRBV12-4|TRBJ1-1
TGTGCCAGCAGTTTAACGGGTAGTGGCACTGAAGCTTTCTTT
CASSLTGSGTEAFF
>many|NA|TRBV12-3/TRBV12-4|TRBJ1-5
TGCGCCAGCAGCCCCGGTACTGCGAATCAGCCCCAGCATTTT
CASSPGTANQPQHF
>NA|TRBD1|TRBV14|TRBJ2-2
TGTGCCAGCAGCCAATTGAAAGGGAGTATCGGGACAGGGAACACCGGGGAGCTGTTTTTT
CASSQLKGSIGTGNTGELFF
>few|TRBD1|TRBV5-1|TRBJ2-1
TGCGCCAGCAGCTCAATGGACAGGGGGCTGTATGAGCAGTTCTTC
CASSSMDRGLYEQFF
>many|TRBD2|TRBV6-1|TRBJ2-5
TGTGCCAGCATCAAGGGGTTGGCTAGCGGGAGTATGGCAGAGGGAGAGACCCAGTACTTC
CASIKGLASGSMAEGETQYF
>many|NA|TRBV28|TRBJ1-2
TGTGCCAGCAGTATGGACGCCGAGGGCCTCGGGGGCTACACCTTC
CASSMDAEGLGGYTF
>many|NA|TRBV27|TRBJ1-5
TGTGCCAGCAGTTTACAAGGAGGGCAGGGAAGTAATCAGCCCCAGCATTTT
CASSLQGGQGSNQPQHF
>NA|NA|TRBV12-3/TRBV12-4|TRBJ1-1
TGTGCCAGCACCTGGGGGCGCGGTGAAGCTTTCTTT
CASTWGRGEAFF
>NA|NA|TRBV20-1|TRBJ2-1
TGCAGTGCTAGAGATCCCGGGAAGTCTATCAATGAGCAGTTCTTC
CSARDPGKSINEQFF
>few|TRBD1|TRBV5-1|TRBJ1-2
TGCGCCAGCAGTCGTACAGGGGGGGATGGCTACACCTTC
CASSRTGGDGYTF
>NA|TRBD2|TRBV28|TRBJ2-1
TGTGCCAGCAGCTCAAGCGGGAGACTCTACAATGAGCAGTTCTTC
CASSSSGRLYNEQFF
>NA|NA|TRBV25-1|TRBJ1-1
TGTGCCAGCACCGGAGTCGGGGGCATCACTGAAGCTTTCTTT
CASTGVGGITEAFF
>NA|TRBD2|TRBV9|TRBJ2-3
TGTGCCAGCAGCGTAGGGGGTAGCGGGAGTTTTGACACAGATACGCAGTATTTT
CASSVGGSGSFDTDTQYF
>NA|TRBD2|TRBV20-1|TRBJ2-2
TGCAGTGCTAGAGCTGAAGGGAGGGGATTCGTCGGGGAGCTGTTTTTT
CSARAEGRGFVGELFF
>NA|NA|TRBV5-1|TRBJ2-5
TGCGCCAGCAGCCCAGGAGGCGGGCCCGGGGAGACCCAGTACTTC
CASSPGGGPGETQYF
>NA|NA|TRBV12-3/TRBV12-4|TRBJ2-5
TGTGCCAGCAGTCGGACAGATGAGACCCAGTACTTC
CASSRTDETQYF
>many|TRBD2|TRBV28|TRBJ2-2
TGTGCCAGCAGCGATCTAGCGGGGGTAAACACCGGGGAGCTGTTTTTT
CASSDLAGVNTGELFF
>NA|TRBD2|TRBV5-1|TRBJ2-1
TGCGCCAGCAGCCTCGGGACTAGACTGTTCTTC
CASSLGTRLFF
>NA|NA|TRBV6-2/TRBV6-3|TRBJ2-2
TGTGCCAGCAGTCTCGGACGGATGAACACCGGGGAGCTGTTTTTT
CASSLGRMNTGELFF
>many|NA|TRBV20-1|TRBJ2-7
TGCAGTGCCACCTCCGGCGGCAGCCACTACGAGCAGTACTTC
CSATSGGSHYEQYF
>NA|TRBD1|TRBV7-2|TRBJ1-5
TGTGCCAGCAGTCCAGGGGGTGGCAGGTGGCGCGATCAGCCCCAGCATTTT
CASSPGGGRWRDQPQHF
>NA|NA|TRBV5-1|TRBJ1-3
TGCGCCAGCCCTCGAGGAGGGTCTGGAAACACCATATATTTT
CASPRGGSGNTIYF
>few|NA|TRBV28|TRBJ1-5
TGTGCCAGCAGCCCGAACCGTGACAGTTATAGCAATCAGCCCCAGCATTTT
CASSPNRDSYSNQPQHF
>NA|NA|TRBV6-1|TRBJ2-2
TGTGCCAGCAGTCCATCGGCCGCGGGGACTGGCGGGGAGCTGTTTTTT
CASSPSAAGTGGELFF
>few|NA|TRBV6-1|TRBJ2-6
TGTGCCAGCAGGCGGGAAACTTCTGGGGCCAACGTCCTGACTTTC
CASRRETSGANVLTF
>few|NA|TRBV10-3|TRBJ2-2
TGTGCCATCAGTGCTGCGGGACGAAACACCGGGGAGCTGTTTTTT
CAISAAGRNTGELFF
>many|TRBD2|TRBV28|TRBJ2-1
TGTGCCAGCAGTTTCGGCGGGAGCGGTAGGAATGAGCAGTTCTTC
CASSFGGSGRNEQFF
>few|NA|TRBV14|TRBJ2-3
TGTGCCAGCAGCCGATTAGATACGCAGTATTTT
CASSRLDTQYF